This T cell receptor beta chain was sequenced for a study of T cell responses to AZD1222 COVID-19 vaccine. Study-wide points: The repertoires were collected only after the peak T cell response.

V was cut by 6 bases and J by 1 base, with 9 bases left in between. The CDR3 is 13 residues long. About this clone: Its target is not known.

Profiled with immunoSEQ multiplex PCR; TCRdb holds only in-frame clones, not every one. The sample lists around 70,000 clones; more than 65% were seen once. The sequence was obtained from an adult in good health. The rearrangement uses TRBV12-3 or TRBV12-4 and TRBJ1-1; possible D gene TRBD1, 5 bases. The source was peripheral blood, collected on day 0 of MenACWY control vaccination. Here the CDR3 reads CASRDGANTEAFF. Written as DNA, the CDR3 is TGTGCCAGCAGGGACGGGGCGAACACTGAAGCTTTCTTT.